A single sample gave rise to the 19 T cell receptor beta chains below, sequenced in a study of spatial heterogeneity in lung cancer. The time point is: blood at routine non-recurrence follow-up after resection. TCRdb recomputed calls from the 5' RACE reads with MiXCR, one row per CDR3 protein. The profile shows about 47,000 distinct CDR3 sequences, 10% to 15% of them singletons. The sample was PBMCs, taken at follow-up. Every receptor here comes from a male donor with early-stage non-small cell lung cancer.

This clonotype has a count of ten or more. V usage is TRBV7-2 and J usage is TRBJ2-3, with D uncertain. The CDR3 is made up of 16 amino acids. Trimming shortened V by 2 bases and J by 0 bases, and 12 bases separated the two germline ends. Germline CDR1 reads SGHTA; CDR2 reads FQGNSA. CDR3 DNA sequence: TGTGCCAGCAGCTTATTAGGCCGAACTAGCACAGATACGCAGTATTTT. Translated: CASSLLGRTSTDTQYF.

The genes are TRBV5-1 and TRBJ1-3; D uncertain. V lost 4 bases and J lost 2, with 10 bases in between. Germline assignment: CDR1 SGHRS and CDR2 YFSETQ. This CDR3 spans 14 amino acids. Here the CDR3 DNA reads TGCGCCAGCAGCCCGGGGTCTACTGGAAACACCATATATTTT. Translating it yields CASSPGSTGNTIYF.

The table lists this clonotype with a few counts. The V gene is TRBV7-9, the J gene TRBJ2-5; D remains ambiguous. Germline lookup yields CDR1 SEHNR and CDR2 FQNEAQ (reference sequence). The germline V and J ends were trimmed by 5 bases and 2 bases, with 12 bases remaining between them. The CDR3 sequence is 14 residues long. The DNA of the CDR3 is TGTGCCAGCAGCCTGACTGTGGGTCAAGAGACCCAGTACTTC. Translation gives CASSLTVGQETQYF.

This chain connects TRBV7-2 to TRBJ2-7; 7 bases agree with TRBD2. Germline CDR1 is SGHTA and CDR2 is FQGNSA. Trimming removed 6 bases from V and 5 bases from J; junction bases left unmatched: 7. The CDR3 is made up of 13 amino acids. The CDR3: CASRSSGPHEQYF. CDR3 coding DNA: TGTGCCAGCAGAAGTAGCGGGCCCCACGAGCAGTACTTC.

In its sample, this clonotype was seen many times. The J gene is TRBJ1-5, the V gene TRBV27; no firm D call. Germline CDR1 MNHEY, CDR2 SMNVEV (reference sequence). Between the trimmed V and J ends, which lost 6 bases and 1 base, there was a span of 19 bases. This CDR3 has 17 amino acids. In nucleotides, the CDR3 is TGTGCCAGCAGCCTAATCCCGTTTGGGAGCAGCAATCAGCCCCAGCATTTT. This encodes CASSLIPFGSSNQPQHF.

Here the CDR3 reads CASSPDRAGWGKNIQYF. The CDR3 DNA reads TGTGCCAGTAGCCCGGACAGGGCGGGTTGGGGCAAAAACATTCAGTACTTC. This chain connects TRBV19 to TRBJ2-4; 8 bases match TRBD1. Germline assignment: CDR1 LNHDA and CDR2 SQIVND (reference sequence). There are 17 residues in the CDR3. Trimming removed 6 bases from V and 3 bases from J; junction bases left unmatched: 13.

At least ten counts were recorded for this clonotype. The rearrangement joins TRBV20-1 to TRBJ1-2; the match to TRBD1 covers 7 bases. This CDR3 is 14 amino acids long. J gave up 7 bases and V 1 base, and 9 bases lay outside the gene matches. Germline V gene data show CDR1 as DFQATT and CDR2 as SNEGSKA (reference sequence). CDR3 nucleotides: TGCAGTGCTAGAGGTGCCGGACAGGAATTTGGCTACACCTTC. Protein: CSARGAGQEFGYTF.

The sample holds a few counts of this clonotype. This chain joins TRBV7-2 and TRBJ2-3; D gene unclear. Deletions cut 5 bases from V and 2 bases from J, with 17 bases between. Germline V gives CDR1 SGHTA, CDR2 FQGNSA. CDR3 length: 16 residues. The CDR3 reads CASSLLDSSNTDTQYF. In DNA, the CDR3 is TGTGCCAGCAGCCTCCTGGATTCATCGAACACAGATACGCAGTATTTT. Combining the CDR3 with reference TRBV7-2 and TRBJ2-3 gives the whole variable domain GAGVSQSPSNKVTEKGKDVELRCDPISGHTALYWYRQSLGQGLEFLIYFQGNSAPDKSGLPSDRFSAERTGGSVSTLTIQRTQQEDSAVYLCASSLLDSSNTDTQYFGPGTRLTVL.

This clonotype was counted many times. The genes are TRBV9 and TRBJ2-7; D possibly corresponds to TRBD2 (5 bases). CDR1 and CDR2 from the germline V gene are SGDLS and YYNGEE. Deletions cut 4 bases from V and 0 bases from J, with 17 bases between. The CDR3 totals 16 residues. CDR3 amino acids: CASSPHEGGSSYEQYF. The CDR3 DNA reads TGTGCCAGCAGCCCCCATGAGGGCGGCAGCTCCTACGAGCAGTACTTC.

About this clonotype: The conserved phenylalanine or tryptophan normally closing the CDR3 is absent here, so this likely arose from a read error. The chain has TRBV18 and TRBJ2-7, with TRBD2 identical over 10 bases. The CDR3 totals 15 residues. Germline CDR1 is KGHSH and CDR2 is LQKENI. The junction had 4 bases not matched to a gene; V was cut back by 0 bases and J by 5 bases. As DNA, the CDR3 is TGTGCCAGCTCACCACCAGCGGGGGGGCTGAACGAGCAGTACCTC. Translating it yields CASSPPAGGLNEQYL.

The V and J genes are TRBV6-5 and TRBJ2-3, with D possibly matching TRBD2 (6 bases). Trimming cost V 6 bases and J 2 bases, with 12 bases left between them. This CDR3 region has 14 residues. Per germline, CDR1 MNHEY and CDR2 SVGAGI. Written as DNA, the CDR3 is TGTGCCAGCAGCCTTAGCGGATACACAGATACGCAGTATTTT. It translates to CASSLSGYTDTQYF.

This clonotype was recorded at least ten times. The chain carries TRBV20-1 and TRBJ2-7; possibly TRBD1 for D (6 bases). V was shortened by 3 bases and J by 6 bases, with 18 bases between the two germline ends. The CDR3 has 14 amino acids. From germline, CDR1 is DFQATT and CDR2 SNEGSKA (reference sequence). The CDR3 bases are TGCAGTGCTAGCAGGGCAGGGGACCTTGTCGAGCAGTACTTC. It yields the protein CSASRAGDLVEQYF.

This clonotype came up many times. The chain joins TRBV7-6 to TRBJ2-7, with D unresolved. Germline loops: CDR1 SGHVS, CDR2 FNYEAQ. V was trimmed by 3 bases and J by 1 base, leaving 7 bases between them. The CDR3 extends over 13 amino acids. CDR3 sequence (DNA): TGTGCCAGCAGCTTGGAACAGTCCTACGAGCAGTACTTC. Protein product: CASSLEQSYEQYF.

This clonotype was seen a handful of times. A junction end diverges from the germline sequence, so it may reflect a read error. The chain combines TRBV6-5 with TRBJ2-7; 10 bases are shared with TRBD1. Germline V gene lookup returns CDR1 MNHEY and CDR2 SVGAGI. This CDR3 contains 13 residues. As DNA, the CDR3 is TGTGTCAGCAGTGGGGACAGGGGCTACGAGCAGTACTTC. Its translation: CVSSGDRGYEQYF.

The chain couples TRBV14 to TRBJ2-6, with unresolved D. The CDR3 runs 16 residues. V shed 4 bases and J shed 0 bases, with 10 bases lying between them. CDR1 SGHDN and CDR2 FVKESK come from the germline V gene. CDR3 sequence reads: CASSPNYDSGANVLTF. The CDR3 nucleotides read TGTGCCAGCAGCCCCAATTATGACTCTGGGGCCAACGTCCTGACTTTC.

CDR3 bases: TGCGCCAGCAGCTTGGAAGGGGACGAGCAGTACTTC. Translation: CASSLEGDEQYF. V and J are TRBV5-1 and TRBJ2-7; D possibly corresponds to TRBD1 (5 bases). CDR1 SGHRS and CDR2 YFSETQ come from the germline V gene. V lost 0 bases and J 5 bases, leaving 6 bases between the germline ends. The CDR3 totals 12 residues.

The chain has TRBV20-1 and TRBJ2-3; unclear D gene. The germline CDR1 and CDR2 sequences are DFQATT and SNEGSKA (reference sequence). V lost 3 bases and J lost 0, with 10 bases in between. This CDR3 comprises 14 residues. In nucleotides, the CDR3 is TGCAGTGCTAGGAAGCAGTCTAGCACAGATACGCAGTATTTT. It yields the protein CSARKQSSTDTQYF.

This clonotype has a handful of counts. This rearrangement joins TRBV5-1 to TRBJ2-1, with 11 bases aligning to TRBD2. The CDR3 spans 15 residues. With 1 base clipped from V and 7 bases from J, the junction kept 4 bases outside the gene matches. The germline V gene encodes CDR1 SGHRS and CDR2 YFSETQ. The CDR3 nucleotides read TGCGCCAGCAGCTTGACACTAGCGGGAGCAAATGAGCAGTTCTTC. As protein: CASSLTLAGANEQFF.

J is TRBJ2-7 and V is TRBV5-4, with 7 positions matching TRBD1. V shed 0 bases, J shed 6 bases, and the junction held 6 bases outside the gene matches. The V gene's germline CDR1 is SGHNT and CDR2 YYREEE (reference sequence). The CDR3 extends over 14 amino acids. The CDR3 nucleotides are TGTGCCAGCAGCTTGGACAGGGGATCCCTCGAGCAGTACTTC. It codes for CASSLDRGSLEQYF.